This T cell receptor (beta chain) was recovered during a study of T cell changes during pregnancy in multiple sclerosis. The protocol was immunoSEQ multiplex PCR, while the TCRdb copy is restricted to in-frame clones and leaves out a portion. There are approximately 50,000 clones in the sample; about 91% occur only once, and roughly 10% lies in the top ten. In germline, CDR1 is MNHNY, CDR2 SVGAGI (reference sequence). J gave up 7 bases and V 5 bases, and 6 bases lay outside the gene matches. This CDR3 contains 15 residues. This TCR was sampled from a female donor with multiple sclerosis, enrolled in a pregnancy study. The material sequenced was CD8+ T cells from peripheral blood mononuclear cells, taken after pregnancy. The V call is TRBV6-6, the J call TRBJ1-6, with 9 bases matching TRBD1. The CDR3 is CASSKGQGGNSPLHF. The CDR3 nucleotides read TGTGCCAGCAGTAAGGGACAGGGAGGAAATTCACCCCTCCACTTT.